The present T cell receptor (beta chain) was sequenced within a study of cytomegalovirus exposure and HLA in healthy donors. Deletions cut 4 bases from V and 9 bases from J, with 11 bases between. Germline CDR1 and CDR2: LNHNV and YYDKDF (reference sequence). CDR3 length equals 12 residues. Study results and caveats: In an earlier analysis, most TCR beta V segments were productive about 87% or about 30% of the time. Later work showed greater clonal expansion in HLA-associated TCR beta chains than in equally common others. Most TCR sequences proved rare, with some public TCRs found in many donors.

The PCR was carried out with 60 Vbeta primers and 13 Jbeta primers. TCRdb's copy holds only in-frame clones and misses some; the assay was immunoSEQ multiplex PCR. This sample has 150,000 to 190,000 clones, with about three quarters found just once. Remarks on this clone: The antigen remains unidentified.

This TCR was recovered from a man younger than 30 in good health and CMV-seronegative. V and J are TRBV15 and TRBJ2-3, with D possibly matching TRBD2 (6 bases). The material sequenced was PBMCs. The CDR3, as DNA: TGTGCCACCAGCACCCCTCGGGGGACGCAGTATTTT. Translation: CATSTPRGTQYF.